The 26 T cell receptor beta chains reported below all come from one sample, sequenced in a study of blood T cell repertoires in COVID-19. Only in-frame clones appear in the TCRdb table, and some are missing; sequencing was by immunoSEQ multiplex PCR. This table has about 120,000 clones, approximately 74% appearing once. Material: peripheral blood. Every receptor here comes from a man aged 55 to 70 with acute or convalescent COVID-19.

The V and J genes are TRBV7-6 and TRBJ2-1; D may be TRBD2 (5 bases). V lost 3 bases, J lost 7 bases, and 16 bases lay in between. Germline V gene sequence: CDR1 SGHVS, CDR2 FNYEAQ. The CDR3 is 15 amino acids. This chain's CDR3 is CASSFRGGLGNEQFF. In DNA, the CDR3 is TGTGCCAGCAGCTTTCGCGGTGGACTCGGGAATGAGCAGTTCTTC.

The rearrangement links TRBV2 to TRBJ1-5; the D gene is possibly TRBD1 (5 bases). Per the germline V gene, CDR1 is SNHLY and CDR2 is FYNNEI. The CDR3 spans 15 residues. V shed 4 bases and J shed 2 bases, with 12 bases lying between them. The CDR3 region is CASSGGREGNQPQHF. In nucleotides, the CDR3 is TGTGCCAGCAGTGGGGGCAGGGAGGGCAATCAGCCCCAGCATTTT. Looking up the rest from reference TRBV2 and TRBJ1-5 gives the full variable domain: EPEVTQTPSHQVTQMGQEVILRCVPISNHLYFYWYRQILGQKVEFLVSFYNNEISEKSEIFDDQFSVERPDGSNFTLKIRSTKLEDSAMYFCASSGGREGNQPQHFGDGTRLSIL.

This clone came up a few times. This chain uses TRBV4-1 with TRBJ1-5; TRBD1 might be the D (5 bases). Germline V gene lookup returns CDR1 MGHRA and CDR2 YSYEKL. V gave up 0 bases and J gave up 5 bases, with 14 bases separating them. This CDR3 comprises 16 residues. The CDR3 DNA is TGCGCCAGCAGCCAAGAAGGGAGGGGCCCACATCAGCCCCAGCATTTT. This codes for CASSQEGRGPHQPQHF.

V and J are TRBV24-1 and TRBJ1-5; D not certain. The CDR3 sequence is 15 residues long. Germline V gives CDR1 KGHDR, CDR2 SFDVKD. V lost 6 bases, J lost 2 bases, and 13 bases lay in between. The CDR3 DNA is TGTGCCACCAGTAGCTCCGGGGTAGGCAATCAGCCCCAGCATTTT. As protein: CATSSSGVGNQPQHF.

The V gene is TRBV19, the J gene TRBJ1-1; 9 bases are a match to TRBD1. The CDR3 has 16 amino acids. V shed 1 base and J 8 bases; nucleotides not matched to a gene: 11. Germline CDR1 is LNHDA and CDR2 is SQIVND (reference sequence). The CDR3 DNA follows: TGTGCCAGTAGTATAGGGACAGGGGCCGTGCCGCGAGAAGCTTTCTTT. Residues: CASSIGTGAVPREAFF.

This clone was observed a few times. The CDR3 DNA follows: TGTGCCAGCGGGGCGGGGTACACTGAAGCTTTCTTT. Its protein is CASGAGYTEAFF. The chain is built from TRBV7-3 and TRBJ1-1; the D gene is possibly TRBD1 (5 bases). The V gene lost 8 bases and the J gene lost 3 bases, with 10 bases spanning the gap. The germline gives CDR1 SGHTA, CDR2 FQGTGA. The CDR3 is made up of 12 amino acids.

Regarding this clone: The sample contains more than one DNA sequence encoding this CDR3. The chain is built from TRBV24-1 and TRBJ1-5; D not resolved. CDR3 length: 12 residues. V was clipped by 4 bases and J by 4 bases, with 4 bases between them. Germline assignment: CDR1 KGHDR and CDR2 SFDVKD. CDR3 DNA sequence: TGTGCCACCAGTGACTCGAATCAGCCCCAGCATTTT. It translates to CATSDSNQPQHF.

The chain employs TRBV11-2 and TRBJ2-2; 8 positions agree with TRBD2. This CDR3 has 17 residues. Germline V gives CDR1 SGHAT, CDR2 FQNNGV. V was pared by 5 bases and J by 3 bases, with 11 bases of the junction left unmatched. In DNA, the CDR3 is TGTGCCAGCAGCCGAGGGAGCGGGAGTCGCGACACCGGGGAGCTGTTTTTT. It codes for CASSRGSGSRDTGELFF.

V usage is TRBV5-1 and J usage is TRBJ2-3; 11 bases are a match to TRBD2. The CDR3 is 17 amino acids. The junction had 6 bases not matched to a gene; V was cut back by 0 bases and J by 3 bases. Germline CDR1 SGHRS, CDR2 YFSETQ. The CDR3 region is CASSLVLAGVRTDTQYF. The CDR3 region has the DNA TGCGCCAGCAGCTTGGTACTAGCGGGAGTGCGGACAGATACGCAGTATTTT.

Here the CDR3 DNA reads TGTGCCAGCAGTTTAAAGTGGGGCCAAGAATATGGCTACACCTTC. It codes for CASSLKWGQEYGYTF. The V gene is TRBV27, the J gene TRBJ1-2, with D perhaps matching TRBD1 (5 bases). Germline loops: CDR1 MNHEY, CDR2 SMNVEV (reference sequence). The V end lost 2 bases, the J end lost 5 bases, and 15 bases lay between the germline ends. This CDR3 has 15 residues.

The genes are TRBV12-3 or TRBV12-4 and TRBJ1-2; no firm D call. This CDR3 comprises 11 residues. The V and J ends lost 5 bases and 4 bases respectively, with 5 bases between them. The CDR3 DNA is TGTGCCAGCAGTCTCCTCTATGGCTACACCTTC. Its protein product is CASSLLYGYTF.

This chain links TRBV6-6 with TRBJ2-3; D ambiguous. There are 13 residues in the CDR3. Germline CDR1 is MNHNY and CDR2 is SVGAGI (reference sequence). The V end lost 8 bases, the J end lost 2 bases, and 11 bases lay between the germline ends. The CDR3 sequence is CASGRKTTDTQYF. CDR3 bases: TGTGCCAGCGGCAGGAAGACCACAGATACGCAGTATTTT.

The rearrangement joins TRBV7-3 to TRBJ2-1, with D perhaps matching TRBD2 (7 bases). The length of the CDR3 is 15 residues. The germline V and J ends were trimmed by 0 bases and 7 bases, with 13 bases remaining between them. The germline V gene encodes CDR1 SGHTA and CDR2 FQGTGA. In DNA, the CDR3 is TGTGCCAGCAGCTTAACGGGGGGGCCTAGGAATGAGCAGTTCTTC. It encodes CASSLTGGPRNEQFF.

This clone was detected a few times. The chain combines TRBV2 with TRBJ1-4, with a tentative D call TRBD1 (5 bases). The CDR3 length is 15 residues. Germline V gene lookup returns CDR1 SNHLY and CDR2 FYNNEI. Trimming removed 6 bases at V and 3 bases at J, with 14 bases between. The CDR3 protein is CASRLTGTSNEKLFF. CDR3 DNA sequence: TGTGCCAGCAGATTGACCGGGACTTCTAATGAAAAACTGTTTTTT. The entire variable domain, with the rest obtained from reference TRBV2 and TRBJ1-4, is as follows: EPEVTQTPSHQVTQMGQEVILRCVPISNHLYFYWYRQILGQKVEFLVSFYNNEISEKSEIFDDQFSVERPDGSNFTLKIRSTKLEDSAMYFCASRLTGTSNEKLFFGSGTQLSVL.

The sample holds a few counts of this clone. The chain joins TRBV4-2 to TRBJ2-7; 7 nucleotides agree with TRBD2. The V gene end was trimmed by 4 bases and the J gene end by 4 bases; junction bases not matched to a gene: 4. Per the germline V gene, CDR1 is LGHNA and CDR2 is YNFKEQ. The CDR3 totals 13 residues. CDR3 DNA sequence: TGTGCCAGCAGCCGTGGCGGGAGTTACGAGCAGTACTTC. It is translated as CASSRGGSYEQYF.

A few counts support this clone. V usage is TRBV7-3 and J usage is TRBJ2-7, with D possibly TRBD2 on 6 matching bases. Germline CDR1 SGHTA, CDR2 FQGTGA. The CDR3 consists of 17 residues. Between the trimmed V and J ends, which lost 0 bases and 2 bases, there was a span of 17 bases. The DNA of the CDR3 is TGTGCCAGCAGCTTAACCGGGGGACGTTTGGATACCTACGAGCAGTACTTC. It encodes CASSLTGGRLDTYEQYF.

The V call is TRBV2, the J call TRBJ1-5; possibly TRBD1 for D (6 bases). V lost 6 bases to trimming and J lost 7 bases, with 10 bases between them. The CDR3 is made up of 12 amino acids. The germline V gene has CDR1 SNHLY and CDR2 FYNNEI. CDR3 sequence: CASRQGTQPQHF. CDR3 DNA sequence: TGTGCCAGCAGGCAGGGGACCCAGCCCCAGCATTTT.

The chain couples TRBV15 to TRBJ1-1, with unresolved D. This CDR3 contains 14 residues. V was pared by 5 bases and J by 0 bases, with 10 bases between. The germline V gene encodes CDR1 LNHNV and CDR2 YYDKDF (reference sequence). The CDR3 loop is CATSDRGLNTEAFF. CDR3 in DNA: TGTGCCACCAGCGATCGAGGGTTGAACACTGAAGCTTTCTTT.

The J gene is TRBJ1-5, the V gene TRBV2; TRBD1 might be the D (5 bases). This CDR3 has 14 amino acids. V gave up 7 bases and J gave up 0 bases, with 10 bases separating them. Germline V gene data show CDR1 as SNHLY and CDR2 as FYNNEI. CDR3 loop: CASNWGDSNQPQHF. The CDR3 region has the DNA TGTGCCAGCAACTGGGGGGATAGCAATCAGCCCCAGCATTTT. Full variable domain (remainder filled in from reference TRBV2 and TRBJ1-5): EPEVTQTPSHQVTQMGQEVILRCVPISNHLYFYWYRQILGQKVEFLVSFYNNEISEKSEIFDDQFSVERPDGSNFTLKIRSTKLEDSAMYFCASNWGDSNQPQHFGDGTRLSIL.

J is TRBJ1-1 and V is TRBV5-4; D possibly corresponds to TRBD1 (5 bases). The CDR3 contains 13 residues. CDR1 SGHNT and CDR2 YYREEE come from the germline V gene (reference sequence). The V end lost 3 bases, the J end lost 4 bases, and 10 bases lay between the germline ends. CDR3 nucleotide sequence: TGTGCCAGCAGCTCTGTGGGGGGCACTGAAGCTTTCTTT. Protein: CASSSVGGTEAFF.

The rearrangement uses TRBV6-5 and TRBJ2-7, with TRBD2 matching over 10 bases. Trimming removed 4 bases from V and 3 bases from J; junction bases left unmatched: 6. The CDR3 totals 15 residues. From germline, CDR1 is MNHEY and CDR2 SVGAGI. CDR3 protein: CASSSLAGALYEQYF. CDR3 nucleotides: TGTGCCAGCAGTTCCCTAGCGGGGGCCCTCTACGAGCAGTACTTC.

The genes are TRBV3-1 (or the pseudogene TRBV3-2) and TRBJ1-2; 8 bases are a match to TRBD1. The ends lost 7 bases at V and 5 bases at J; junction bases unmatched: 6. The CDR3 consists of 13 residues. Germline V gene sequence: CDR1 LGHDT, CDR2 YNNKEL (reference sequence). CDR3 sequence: CASTGGGGYGYTF. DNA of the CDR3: TGTGCCAGCACAGGGGGCGGCGGGTATGGCTACACCTTC.

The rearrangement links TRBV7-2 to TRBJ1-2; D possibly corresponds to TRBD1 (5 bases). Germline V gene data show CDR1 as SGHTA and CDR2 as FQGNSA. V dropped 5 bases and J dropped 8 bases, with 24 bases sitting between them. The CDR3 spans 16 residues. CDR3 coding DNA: TGTGCCAGCAGCCCCTACTCTGGGGCCTCGATGGGGGGCTACACCTTC. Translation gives CASSPYSGASMGGYTF.

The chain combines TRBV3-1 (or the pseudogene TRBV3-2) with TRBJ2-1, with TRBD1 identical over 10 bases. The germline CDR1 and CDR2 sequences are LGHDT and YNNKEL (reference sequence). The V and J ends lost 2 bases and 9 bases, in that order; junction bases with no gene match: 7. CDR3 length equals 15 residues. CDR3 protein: CASSQRQGASGEQFF. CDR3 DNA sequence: TGTGCCAGCAGCCAACGACAGGGGGCTTCGGGTGAGCAGTTCTTC.

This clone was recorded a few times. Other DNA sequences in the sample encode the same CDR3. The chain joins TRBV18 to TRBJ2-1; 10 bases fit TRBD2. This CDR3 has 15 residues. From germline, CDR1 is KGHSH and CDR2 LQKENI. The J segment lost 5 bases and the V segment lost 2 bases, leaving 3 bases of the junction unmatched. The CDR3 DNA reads TGTGCCAGCTCACCAAGGACTAGCGGACACAATGAGCAGTTCTTC. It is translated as CASSPRTSGHNEQFF.

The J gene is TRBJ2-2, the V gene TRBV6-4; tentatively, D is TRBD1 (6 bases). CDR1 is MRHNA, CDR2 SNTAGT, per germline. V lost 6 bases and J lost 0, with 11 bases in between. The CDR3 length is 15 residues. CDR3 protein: CASRPGHTNTGELFF. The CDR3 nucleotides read TGTGCCAGCAGACCGGGACATACGAACACCGGGGAGCTGTTTTTT.